The 15 T cell receptor beta chains reported below all come from one sample, sequenced in a study of T cells after yellow fever vaccination. TCRdb reanalysed the 5' RACE reads using MiXCR and keeps one entry per CDR3 protein. The repertoire holds under 300,000 distinct CDR3 sequences, with over 10% as singletons. Sequencing was performed on CD4+ T cells sorted from PBMCs, taken 45 days after the yellow fever booster vaccination. These receptors all stem from a man aged 25 to 40 who received the YFV17D yellow fever vaccine.

The gene calls are TRBV20-1 and TRBJ2-5; TRBD2 is a possible D gene (6 bases). The CDR3 loop spans 11 amino acids. The V gene's germline CDR1 is DFQATT and CDR2 SNEGSKA (reference sequence). The V end lost 5 bases, the J end lost 7 bases, and 11 bases lay between the germline ends. The DNA for the CDR3 is TGCAGTGCTGGGCGGGAAATGACCCAGTACTTC. Its protein is CSAGREMTQYF.

This clonotype was seen more than once but under ten times. The chain has TRBV14 and TRBJ2-7; D remains unclear. V was clipped by 1 base and J by 4 bases, with 17 bases between them. This CDR3 region has 16 residues. CDR1 SGHDN and CDR2 FVKESK come from the germline V gene. DNA of the CDR3: TGTGCCAGCAGCCAAGTATCGAGGCAGGCCAGGTACGAGCAGTACTTC. Protein product: CASSQVSRQARYEQYF.

The V call is TRBV7-2, the J call TRBJ2-7, with D possibly matching TRBD2 (7 bases). V was shortened by 1 base and J by 1 base, with 14 bases between the two germline ends. This CDR3 has 16 residues. CDR1 SGHTA and CDR2 FQGNSA come from the germline V gene. The DNA for the CDR3 is TGTGCCAGCAGCTTAGTCGGGGGGCAAGGTTCCTACGAGCAGTACTTC. Translated: CASSLVGGQGSYEQYF.

The chain joins TRBV12-3 or TRBV12-4 to TRBJ2-2, with TRBD1 matching 7 bases. Trimming took 8 bases from V and 8 from J; bases not matched to a gene: 8. The length of the CDR3 is 13 residues. This chain's CDR3 is CASGDRVMGELFF. The CDR3, as DNA: TGTGCCAGCGGAGACAGGGTAATGGGGGAGCTGTTTTTT.

The genes are TRBV5-1 and TRBJ2-5; 7 nucleotides line up with TRBD2. The CDR3 contains 15 residues. CDR1 is SGHRS, CDR2 YFSETQ, per germline. The ends lost 0 bases at V and 5 bases at J; junction bases unmatched: 7. CDR3 DNA: TGCGCCAGCAGCTTGGATGGCGGGAGCCGGGAGACCCAGTACTTC. Translating it yields CASSLDGGSRETQYF. The full variable domain, with the rest looked up from reference TRBV5-1 and TRBJ2-5, is KAGVTQTPRYLIKTRGQQVTLSCSPISGHRSVSWYQQTPGQGLQFLFEYFSETQRNKGNFPGRFSGRQFSNSRSEMNVSTLELGDSALYLCASSLDGGSRETQYFGPGTRLLVL.

This clonotype was found a few times. This chain connects TRBV5-1 to TRBJ2-5, with 7 positions matching TRBD1. The CDR3 totals 14 residues. J was trimmed by 3 bases and V by 4 bases; bases with no gene match: 6. Per the germline V gene, CDR1 is SGHRS and CDR2 is YFSETQ. This CDR3 reads CASSHGTAEETQYF. Written as DNA, the CDR3 is TGCGCCAGCAGCCATGGGACAGCTGAAGAGACCCAGTACTTC.

V gene TRBV6-1 combines with J gene TRBJ1-2; 7 bases agree with TRBD1. The trim removed 5 bases at V and 4 bases at J, leaving 4 bases unmatched. Germline CDR1 and CDR2: MNHNS and SASEGT. The CDR3 length is 13 residues. CDR3 nucleotide sequence: TGTGCCAGCAGTCAACAGGGGAGCTATGGCTACACCTTC. The encoded protein is CASSQQGSYGYTF.

The chain combines TRBV14 with TRBJ2-7; D may be TRBD2 (6 bases). The CDR3 spans 15 residues. The V end lost 4 bases, the J end lost 3 bases, and 16 bases lay between the germline ends. CDR1 and CDR2 (germline): SGHDN, FVKESK. The CDR3 region is CASSPQSIGGYEQYF. CDR3 nucleotides: TGTGCCAGCAGCCCTCAGAGCATCGGGGGCTACGAGCAGTACTTC.

The chain is built from TRBV27 and TRBJ2-7, with a weak D call TRBD1 (7 bases). Germline loops: CDR1 MNHEY, CDR2 SMNVEV (reference sequence). The CDR3 is 15 amino acids. V was cut by 6 bases and J by 5 bases, with 20 bases left in between. The CDR3 protein is CASSSPGGGKNEQYF. DNA for the CDR3: TGTGCCAGCAGCTCCCCAGGAGGGGGCAAGAACGAGCAGTACTTC.

This clonotype was seen more than once but under ten times. V and J are TRBV20-1 and TRBJ1-1; D may be TRBD1 (6 bases). This CDR3 region has 16 residues. The V end was cut by 1 base, the J end by 1 base, with 16 bases between. Per the germline V gene, CDR1 is DFQATT and CDR2 is SNEGSKA (reference sequence). Here the CDR3 reads CSARVYGTGANTEAFF. DNA for the CDR3: TGCAGTGCTAGAGTTTACGGGACGGGGGCGAACACTGAAGCTTTCTTT.

This clonotype was seen only a few times. This chain joins TRBV7-2 and TRBJ2-1; unclear D gene. Germline V gene data show CDR1 as SGHTA and CDR2 as FQGNSA. Trimming pared 1 base from V and 9 bases from J, leaving 13 bases between. The CDR3 runs to 14 residues. The CDR3 region has the DNA TGTGCCAGCAGCTTAGGCCCCCCGGGCTGTGAGCAGTTCTTC. Translating it yields CASSLGPPGCEQFF.

Only a few counts were recorded for this clonotype. The chain carries TRBV10-2 and TRBJ1-2; 10 nucleotides match TRBD1. From germline, CDR1 is WSHSY and CDR2 SAAADI. V gave up 3 bases and J gave up 9 bases; unmatched junction bases: 10. The CDR3 sequence is 15 residues long. The CDR3 bases are TGCGCCAGCAGTGACAACCCCGGGACAGGGGATAGCTACACCTTC. Protein sequence: CASSDNPGTGDSYTF.

The chain recombines TRBV2 with TRBJ2-1; weak D call: TRBD1 (6 bases). Germline loops: CDR1 SNHLY, CDR2 FYNNEI. V was trimmed by 6 bases and J by 15 bases, leaving 15 bases between them. The CDR3 totals 11 residues. CDR3 region: CASSEDSYGFF. CDR3 nucleotides: TGTGCCAGCAGCGAGGACAGCTATGGGTTCTTC.

This clonotype was counted between two and nine times. The V call is TRBV7-6, the J call TRBJ1-4; TRBD1 matches 8 bases. V lost 5 bases and J lost 6; bases outside the gene matches: 8. This CDR3 contains 15 residues. Germline V CDR1 and CDR2: SGHVS, FNYEAQ. The CDR3 region has the DNA TGTGCCAGCAGCCCCCGACAGGGGCAGGATGAAAAACTGTTTTTT. Its translation is CASSPRQGQDEKLFF.

The CDR3 loop reads CASSLHADTIYF. As DNA, the CDR3 is TGTGCCAGCAGCCTCCATGCGGACACCATATATTTT. The rearrangement uses TRBV7-8 and TRBJ1-3, with D uncertain. Trimming cost V 5 bases and J 8 bases, with 10 bases left between them. The CDR3 runs 12 residues. Germline CDR1 reads SGHVS; CDR2 reads FQNEAQ.